The next 20 T cell receptor beta chains were all read from a single sample in a study of a mutant IDH1 vaccine in newly diagnosed glioma. These receptors have no known antigen. This table comes from immunoSEQ multiplex PCR, and its TCRdb copy is limited to in-frame clones, with some not included. Of about 41,000 clones listed, more than 60% were seen once; the top ten hold roughly 6.3%. Time point here: week 23, last vaccination. Each vaccine dose was 300 ug of mutant IDH1 20-mer peptide, with topical imiquimod. Sequenced material: PBMCs, taken from a glioma patient whose treatment included an IDH1 peptide vaccine. These receptors came from a woman between 40 and 50 years old with glioma. Some clones in this sample may be carry-over from other donors' samples.

This CDR3 is CASSFRGDYGYTF. CDR3 bases: TGTGCCAGCAGCTTTCGGGGGGACTATGGCTACACCTTC. The rearrangement links TRBV7-9 to TRBJ1-2, with D tentatively TRBD1 (5 bases). The length of the CDR3 is 13 residues. CDR1 is SEHNR, CDR2 FQNEAQ, per germline (reference sequence). The V gene lost 3 bases and the J gene lost 3 bases, with 8 bases spanning the gap.

The chain combines TRBV11-2 with TRBJ2-5; D gene uncertain. The CDR3 runs to 12 residues. V lost 3 bases, J lost 9 bases, and 11 bases lay in between. Germline V gene sequence: CDR1 SGHAT, CDR2 FQNNGV. CDR3 in amino acids: CASSFQQKAQYF. The CDR3, as DNA: TGTGCCAGCAGCTTTCAACAGAAGGCCCAGTACTTC.

V is TRBV7-9 and J is TRBJ2-7; 9 bases fit TRBD1. With 0 bases clipped from V and 9 bases from J, the junction kept 6 bases outside the gene matches. The CDR3 totals 14 residues. CDR1 is SEHNR and CDR2 is FQNEAQ in the germline V gene (reference sequence). The CDR3 loop reads CASSLADRGGVQYF. The CDR3 nucleotides read TGTGCCAGCAGCTTAGCGGACAGGGGAGGCGTGCAGTACTTC.

This rearrangement joins TRBV18 to TRBJ1-1; D is undetermined. Germline V gene lookup returns CDR1 KGHSH and CDR2 LQKENI. The length of the CDR3 is 14 residues. V was clipped by 6 bases and J by 2 bases, with 13 bases between them. The CDR3 loop is CASSGTDSNTEAFF. In DNA form, the CDR3 reads TGTGCCAGCTCCGGAACAGACTCCAACACTGAAGCTTTCTTT. The entire variable domain, with the rest obtained from reference TRBV18 and TRBJ1-1, is as follows: NAGVMQNPRHLVRRRGQEARLRCSPMKGHSHVYWYRQLPEEGLKFMVYLQKENIIDESGMPKERFSAEFPKEGPSILRIQQVVRGDSAAYFCASSGTDSNTEAFFGQGTRLTVV.

V gene TRBV7-6 combines with J gene TRBJ1-4, with unresolved D. Between the trimmed V and J ends, which lost 1 base and 10 bases, there was a span of 25 bases. Germline-derived CDR1 and CDR2 are SGHVS and FNYEAQ. The CDR3 contains 18 residues. CDR3 residues: CASSLEVGRQRSNGKLFF. The DNA for the CDR3 is TGTGCCAGCAGCTTAGAGGTGGGGAGGCAGAGATCAAACGGAAAACTGTTTTTT. The variable domain in full, completed from reference TRBV7-6 and TRBJ1-4, reads GAGVSQSPRYKVTKRGQDVALRCDPISGHVSLYWYRQALGQGPEFLTYFNYEAQQDKSGLPNDRFSAERPEGSISTLTIQRTEQRDSAMYRCASSLEVGRQRSNGKLFFGSGTQLSVL.

The sample holds a few counts of this clone. The chain employs TRBV18 and TRBJ1-1; possibly TRBD1 for D (6 bases). The CDR3 consists of 14 residues. Trimming pared 3 bases from V and 6 bases from J, leaving 14 bases between. The germline gives CDR1 KGHSH, CDR2 LQKENI. CDR3 in amino acids: CASSPPRGFAEAFF. The CDR3 DNA reads as TGTGCCAGCTCACCTCCCAGGGGTTTCGCTGAAGCTTTCTTT.

The V call is TRBV27, the J call TRBJ2-3; 7 nucleotides line up with TRBD1. This CDR3 comprises 15 residues. Losses at the gene ends were 0 bases for V and 3 bases for J; bases not matched to a gene: 3. Germline CDR1 is MNHEY and CDR2 is SMNVEV (reference sequence). CDR3 in amino acids: CASSLSGTVTDTQYF. In DNA, the CDR3 is TGTGCCAGCAGTTTATCCGGGACAGTAACAGATACGCAGTATTTT.

The chain links TRBV7-8 to TRBJ2-7; perhaps TRBD1 as D (5 bases). Trimming removed 5 bases at V and 3 bases at J, with 14 bases between. Germline CDR1 is SGHVS and CDR2 is FQNEAQ. This CDR3 spans 14 amino acids. In nucleotides, the CDR3 is TGTGCCAGCAGCCCCAATGGACACCACTACGAGCAGTACTTC. Protein sequence: CASSPNGHHYEQYF.

In regard to this clone: Sequence at one end of the junction differs from germline and may be a read error. This chain uses TRBV7-7 with TRBJ2-2; D tentatively fits TRBD1 or TRBD2 (7 bases each). CDR3 size: 15 residues. Per germline, CDR1 SSHAT and CDR2 FNYEAQ (reference sequence). In DNA form, the CDR3 reads TGTGCTAGCAGCCCCCCAGGGGGGGATGTCGGGGAGCTGTTTTTT. This codes for CASSPPGGDVGELFF. Looking up the rest from reference TRBV7-7 and TRBJ2-2 gives the full variable domain: GAGVSQSPRYKVTKRGQDVTLRCDPISSHATLYWYQQALGQGPEFLTYFNYEAQPDKSGLPSDRFSAERPEGSISTLTIQRTEQRDSAMYRCASSPPGGDVGELFFGEGSRLTVL.

The rearrangement joins TRBV7-2 to TRBJ2-3; D perhaps matches TRBD1 (6 bases). The ends were cut back, 3 bases at V and 2 bases at J, with 12 bases in the middle. This CDR3 spans 15 amino acids. Germline V gene data show CDR1 as SGHTA and CDR2 as FQGNSA. The CDR3: CASSFPTGSTDTQYF. DNA of the CDR3: TGTGCCAGCAGCTTCCCAACAGGGTCCACAGATACGCAGTATTTT.

V gene TRBV14 combines with J gene TRBJ1-1; maybe TRBD1 (5 bases). The V end was cut by 2 bases, the J end by 1 base, with 17 bases between. The CDR3 is 17 amino acids. Germline loops: CDR1 SGHDN, CDR2 FVKESK. The CDR3 DNA sequence: TGTGCCAGCAGCCAACGGACCTGGACGGGGACGAACACTGAAGCTTTCTTT. Translated, it gives CASSQRTWTGTNTEAFF.

The chain employs TRBV19 and TRBJ1-2, with unresolved D. The V end lost 1 base, the J end lost 7 bases, and 7 bases lay between the germline ends. The CDR3 has 12 amino acids. Germline CDR1 and CDR2: LNHDA and SQIVND (reference sequence). CDR3 sequence (DNA): TGTGCCAGTAGTATAGGACTTCGTGGCTACACCTTC. Encoded protein: CASSIGLRGYTF.

The rearrangement links TRBV27 to TRBJ2-7, with D possibly called TRBD1 or TRBD2 (5 bases each). V was pared by 6 bases and J by 1 base, with 16 bases between. Germline V gene data show CDR1 as MNHEY and CDR2 as SMNVEV (reference sequence). This CDR3 has 15 residues. The CDR3 reads CASSYGTASSYEQYF. The CDR3, as DNA: TGTGCCAGCAGCTACGGGACCGCTAGTTCCTACGAGCAGTACTTC.

The V call is TRBV25-1, the J call TRBJ1-4; maybe TRBD1 (6 bases). V lost 3 bases to trimming and J lost 7 bases, with 24 bases between them. The CDR3 loop spans 18 amino acids. CDR1 and CDR2 (germline): MGHDK, SYGVNS. The CDR3 here is CASSDPGTTGGAGEKLFF. The CDR3 bases are TGTGCCAGCAGTGATCCGGGTACTACGGGGGGCGCGGGTGAAAAACTGTTTTTT.

The rearrangement uses TRBV7-9 and TRBJ1-2; D ambiguous. Trimming took off 9 bases at V and 3 bases at J, with 20 bases between the two ends. In germline, CDR1 is SEHNR, CDR2 FQNEAQ (reference sequence). CDR3 length equals 15 residues. In DNA form, the CDR3 reads TGTGCCAGTCCAAGGCGTGAAGGGAGGGACTATGGCTACACCTTC. Its translation is CASPRREGRDYGYTF.

This sequence joins TRBV5-1 and TRBJ2-5; 7 nucleotides match TRBD1. The germline CDR1 and CDR2 sequences are SGHRS and YFSETQ. CDR3 length: 15 amino acids. After removal of 3 bases from V and 1 base from J, the junction contained 6 bases not matched to a gene. The CDR3 DNA is TGCGCCAGCAGCTCGATGGGACAGAGCCAAGAGACCCAGTACTTC. Its translation: CASSSMGQSQETQYF.

The chain recombines TRBV5-1 with TRBJ2-7, with D possibly matching TRBD2 (7 bases). Germline CDR1 is SGHRS and CDR2 is YFSETQ. V lost 0 bases and J lost 6, with 10 bases in between. This CDR3 has 13 amino acids. The CDR3, as DNA: TGCGCCAGCAGCTTGGCCGGGGGGCTCGAGCAGTACTTC. Its protein product is CASSLAGGLEQYF. Looking up the rest from reference TRBV5-1 and TRBJ2-7 gives the full variable domain: KAGVTQTPRYLIKTRGQQVTLSCSPISGHRSVSWYQQTPGQGLQFLFEYFSETQRNKGNFPGRFSGRQFSNSRSEMNVSTLELGDSALYLCASSLAGGLEQYFGPGTRLTVT.

This chain joins TRBV25-1 and TRBJ1-1, with 10 bases aligning to TRBD1. J gave up 3 bases and V 6 bases, and 7 bases lay outside the gene matches. The germline CDR1 and CDR2 sequences are MGHDK and SYGVNS. The CDR3 covers 15 residues. Written as DNA, the CDR3 is TGTGCCAGCAGCCCGAGGGACAGGGGAGACACTGAAGCTTTCTTT. Translated: CASSPRDRGDTEAFF. The whole variable domain, filled in from reference TRBV25-1 and TRBJ1-1, reads EADIYQTPRYLVIGTGKKITLECSQTMGHDKMYWYQQDPGMELHLIHYSYGVNSTEKGDLSSESTVSRIRTEHFPLTLESARPSHTSQYLCASSPRDRGDTEAFFGQGTRLTVV.

The chain uses TRBV15 and TRBJ2-7; TRBD2 aligns across 7 bases. Germline CDR1 reads LNHNV; CDR2 reads YYDKDF (reference sequence). The V and J ends lost 5 bases and 3 bases, in that order; junction bases with no gene match: 7. CDR3 length equals 14 residues. Here the CDR3 reads CATSLSGNGYEQYF. The CDR3 coding sequence is TGTGCCACCAGCCTCAGCGGGAATGGCTACGAGCAGTACTTC.

This chain connects TRBV5-1 to TRBJ1-4, with D unclear. Germline loops: CDR1 SGHRS, CDR2 YFSETQ. The V gene lost 4 bases and the J gene lost 0 bases, with 7 bases spanning the gap. There are 14 residues in the CDR3. Here the CDR3 DNA reads TGCGCCAGCAGCGGAACTTCAACTAATGAAAAACTGTTTTTT. It encodes CASSGTSTNEKLFF.